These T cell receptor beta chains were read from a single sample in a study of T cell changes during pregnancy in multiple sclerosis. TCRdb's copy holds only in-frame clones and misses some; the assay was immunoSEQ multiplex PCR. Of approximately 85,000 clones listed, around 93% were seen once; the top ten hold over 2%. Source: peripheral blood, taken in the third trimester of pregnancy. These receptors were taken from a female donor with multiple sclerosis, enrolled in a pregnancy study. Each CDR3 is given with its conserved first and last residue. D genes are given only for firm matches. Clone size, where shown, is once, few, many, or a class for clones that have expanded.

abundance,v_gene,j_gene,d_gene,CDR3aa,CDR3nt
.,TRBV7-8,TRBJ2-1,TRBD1,CASSSGTGFSYNEQFF,TGTGCCAGCAGTTCCGGGACAGGATTCTCCTACAATGAGCAGTTCTTC
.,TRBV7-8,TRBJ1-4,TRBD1,CASSLDPTGRSEKLFF,TGTGCCAGCAGCCTAGACCCGACAGGGCGGAGTGAAAAACTGTTTTTT
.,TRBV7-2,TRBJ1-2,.,CASSPGTSYGYTF,TGTGCCAGCAGCCCCGGGACAAGCTATGGCTACACCTTC
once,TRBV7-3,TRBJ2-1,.,CASSLGQALGNEQFF,TGTGCCAGCAGCTTGGGGCAGGCTTTGGGCAATGAGCAGTTCTTC
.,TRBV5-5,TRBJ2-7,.,CASSFTGLGLDEQYF,TGTGCCAGCAGCTTCACAGGGTTAGGCCTGGACGAGCAGTACTTC
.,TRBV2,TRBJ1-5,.,CASSESPWGGNQPQHF,TGTGCCAGCAGTGAAAGTCCGTGGGGCGGCAATCAGCCCCAGCATTTT
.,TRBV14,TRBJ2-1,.,CASSQGLVGEQFF,TGTGCCAGCAGCCAAGGACTAGTGGGTGAGCAGTTCTTC
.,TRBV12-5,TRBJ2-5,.,CASGLVEGGPGETQYF,TGTGCTAGTGGTTTGGTAGAGGGGGGGCCGGGAGAGACCCAGTACTTC
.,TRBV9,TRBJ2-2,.,CASSVDGAGELFF,TGTGCCAGCAGCGTAGACGGGGCCGGGGAGCTGTTTTTT
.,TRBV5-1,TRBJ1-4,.,CASSDRRSTNEKLFF,TGCGCCAGCAGCGACCGGAGATCAACTAATGAAAAACTGTTTTTT
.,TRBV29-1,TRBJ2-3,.,CSVVGAGTDTQYF,TGCAGCGTTGTGGGGGCAGGCACAGATACGCAGTATTTT
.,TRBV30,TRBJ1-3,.,CAWSAHVRAGNTIYF,TGTGCCTGGAGTGCCCACGTCCGGGCTGGAAACACCATATATTTT
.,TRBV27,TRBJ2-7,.,CASSLRQGYEQYF,TGTGCCAGCAGTTTACGGCAGGGCTACGAGCAGTACTTC
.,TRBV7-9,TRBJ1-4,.,CASSLDGTLNEKLFF,TGTGCCAGCAGCTTAGATGGTACTTTGAATGAAAAACTGTTTTTT
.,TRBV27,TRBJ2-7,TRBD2,CASGPSGGSYEQYF,TGTGCCAGCGGGCCTAGCGGGGGATCTTACGAGCAGTACTTC
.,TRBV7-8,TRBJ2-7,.,CASSFGLYEQYF,TGTGCCAGCAGCTTCGGACTCTACGAGCAGTACTTC
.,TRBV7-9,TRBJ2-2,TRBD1,CASSLGGQGDTGELFF,TGTGCCAGCAGCTTAGGAGGACAGGGTGACACCGGGGAGCTGTTTTTT
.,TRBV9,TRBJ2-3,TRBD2,CASSVALRGASTDTQYF,TGTGCCAGCAGCGTAGCTTTGCGGGGGGCTAGCACAGATACGCAGTATTTT
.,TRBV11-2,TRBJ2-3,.,CASSFRGRPTDTQYF,TGTGCCAGCAGCTTCAGGGGGAGGCCCACAGATACGCAGTATTTT
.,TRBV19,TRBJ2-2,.,CASSIKRTRTGELFF,TGTGCCAGTAGTATAAAACGAACCAGGACCGGGGAGCTGTTTTTT
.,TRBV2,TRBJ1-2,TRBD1,CASSERGQGSYGYTF,TGTGCCAGCAGTGAAAGGGGACAGGGATCCTATGGCTACACCTTC
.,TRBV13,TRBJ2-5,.,CASSLGGLAPSQETQYF,TGTGCCAGCAGCTTAGGCGGGTTAGCTCCCTCCCAAGAGACCCAGTACTTC
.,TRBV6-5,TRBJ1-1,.,CASSYTRLNTEAFF,TGTGCCAGCAGTTACACCAGGTTAAACACTGAAGCTTTCTTT
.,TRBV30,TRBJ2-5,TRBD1,CAWSLDRVPETQYF,TGTGCCTGGAGTCTGGACAGGGTCCCAGAGACCCAGTACTTC
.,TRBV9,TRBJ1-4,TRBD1,CASSVADRGKLFF,TGTGCCAGCAGCGTAGCCGACAGGGGAAAACTGTTTTTT
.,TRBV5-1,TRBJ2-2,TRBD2,CASSTSGGVNTGELFF,TGCGCCAGCAGTACTAGCGGGGGGGTCAACACCGGGGAGCTGTTTTTT
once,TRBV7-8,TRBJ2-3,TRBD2,CASSLLAGITPDTQYF,TGTGCCAGCAGCTTACTAGCGGGGATTACTCCAGATACGCAGTATTTT
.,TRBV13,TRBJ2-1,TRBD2,CASSLSGGAINEQFF,TGTGCCAGCAGCTTAAGCGGGGGGGCCATAAATGAGCAGTTCTTC
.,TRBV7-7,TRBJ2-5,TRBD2,CASSLGRGAGETQYF,TGTGCTAGCAGCTTAGGGCGGGGGGCCGGAGAGACCCAGTACTTC
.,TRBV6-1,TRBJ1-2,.,CASRERTAYGYTF,TGTGCCAGCAGGGAACGGACAGCCTATGGCTACACCTTC
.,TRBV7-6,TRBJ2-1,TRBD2,CASSPGLAGTNEQFF,TGTGCCAGCAGCCCTGGACTAGCGGGCACGAATGAGCAGTTCTTC
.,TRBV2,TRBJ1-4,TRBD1,CASSRTGGDNEKLFF,TGTGCCAGCAGTCGGACAGGGGGGGATAATGAAAAACTGTTTTTT
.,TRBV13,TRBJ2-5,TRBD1,CASSHTGTGGRETQYF,TGTGCCAGCAGTCACACCGGGACAGGGGGTAGAGAGACCCAGTACTTC
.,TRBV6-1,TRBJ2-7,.,CASSESFAGAGEQYF,TGTGCCAGCAGTGAAAGCTTCGCGGGGGCGGGTGAGCAGTACTTC
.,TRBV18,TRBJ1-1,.,CASSQRTEAFF,TGTGCCAGCTCCCAACGGACAGAAGCTTTCTTT
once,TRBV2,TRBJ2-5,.,CASAGQPTETQYF,TGTGCCAGCGCGGGACAGCCGACAGAGACCCAGTACTTC
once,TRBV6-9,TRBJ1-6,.,CASTPTRSPLHF,TGTGCCAGCACTCCAACACGTTCACCCCTCCACTTT
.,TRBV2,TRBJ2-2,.,CASSDSGGTSGELFF,TGTGCCAGCAGTGACTCTGGAGGGACGTCCGGGGAGCTGTTTTTT
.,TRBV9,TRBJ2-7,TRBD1,CASSPRQGFSYEQYF,TGTGCCAGCAGCCCCCGACAGGGATTCTCCTACGAGCAGTACTTC
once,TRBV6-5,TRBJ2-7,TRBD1,CASRGTGAYEQYF,TGTGCCAGCAGGGGGACAGGGGCCTACGAGCAGTACTTC